A single sample gave rise to the 13 T cell receptor beta chains below, sequenced in a study of regulatory T cells in long-lasting Graves disease listed by TCRdb under 2021. The library was prepared using multiplex PCR. The sequencer listed for this sample is Illumina HiSeq 4000. To build TCR beta libraries, CDR3 regions were amplified by Arm-PCR using iRepertoire HTBI primers. The public sequencing data were trimmed at Q25 with fastp and processed into clonotypes with MiXCR by TCRdb, which kept only in-frame beta chains. One record per CDR3 amino acid sequence lists the most common genes and DNA. The table for this sample lists about 530,000 distinct CDR3 sequences; around 16% of them were counted only once. Around 25% of the sample is taken by the ten largest. This specimen's time point label, per the study, means: newly diagnosed GD, antithyroid drugs for less than 3 months. RNA was extracted from PBMCs in TRIzol for both TCR sequencing and RNA sequencing.

The same sample was also studied in work on T cells in Graves' hyperthyroidism and ophthalmopathy.

Sequenced here: peripheral blood mononuclear cells (PBMCs), sampled at new diagnosis, from a patient treated with antithyroid drugs. These receptors all come from a woman aged 40 to 65 with Graves disease. Donor details come from another sample of the same person, matched by shared clones.

This clonotype has just a few counts. This chain connects TRBV20-1 to TRBJ1-1; unclear D gene. Trimming removed 1 base from V and 7 bases from J, with 7 bases in between. This CDR3 has 11 residues. Germline CDR1 is DFQATT and CDR2 is SNEGSKA (reference sequence). The CDR3 bases are TGCAGTGCTAGAGGCTACAGTGAAGCTTTCTTT. Its translation is CSARGYSEAFF.

This chain connects TRBV29-1 to TRBJ2-2; 8 bases are shared with TRBD2. J was trimmed by 0 bases and V by 7 bases; bases with no gene match: 7. The CDR3 runs 15 residues. Germline lookup yields CDR1 SQVTM and CDR2 ANQGSEA. CDR3 sequence reads: CSASLSGANTGELFF. The CDR3 DNA is TGCAGCGCTTCGCTTAGCGGGGCGAACACCGGGGAGCTGTTTTTT.

The gene calls are TRBV11-2 and TRBJ1-1; TRBD1 is a possible D gene (5 bases). V was cut by 11 bases and J by 5 bases, with 18 bases left in between. Germline-derived CDR1 and CDR2 are SGHAT and FQNNGV. CDR3 size: 13 residues. The CDR3 here is CADSLVGVTEAFF. The DNA of the CDR3 is TGTGCCGACAGCTTAGTCGGGGTAACTGAAGCTTTCTTT.

This clonotype turned up a few times. The chain couples TRBV29-1 to TRBJ2-2; D perhaps matches TRBD1 (6 bases). V lost 2 bases and J lost 0, with 7 bases in between. CDR1 and CDR2 (germline): SQVTM, ANQGSEA. The CDR3 loop spans 14 amino acids. The CDR3 region has the DNA TGCAGCGTTGAAACAGGGTCGAACACCGGGGAGCTGTTTTTT. Translated, it gives CSVETGSNTGELFF.

As DNA, the CDR3 is TGTGCCAGCAGGCGGGTGGACACCTTC. Translated: CASRRVDTF. V gene TRBV27 combines with J gene TRBJ1-2; no clear D gene. V lost 6 bases and J 12 bases, leaving 8 bases between the germline ends. This CDR3 comprises 9 residues. Germline assignment: CDR1 MNHEY and CDR2 SMNVEV (reference sequence).

In its sample, this clonotype was seen many times. CDR3 sequence: CASSSPQQRETQYF. CDR3 nucleotides: TGTGCCAGCAGCTCTCCACAGCAACGGGAGACCCAGTACTTC. The rearrangement links TRBV7-9 to TRBJ2-5; D unresolved. The germline gives CDR1 SEHNR, CDR2 FQNEAQ (reference sequence). The CDR3 is 14 residues long. V lost 4 bases and J lost 5, with 14 bases in between.

This clonotype was counted ten times or more. The chain has TRBV11-2 and TRBJ2-1; TRBD2 matches 8 bases. The V segment lost 1 base and the J segment 8 bases; nucleotides outside the gene matches: 7. This CDR3 comprises 15 residues. The germline gives CDR1 SGHAT, CDR2 FQNNGV. CDR3 bases: TGTGCCAGCAGCTTAGGGATGACTAGCGATTATGAGCAGTTCTTC. This encodes CASSLGMTSDYEQFF.

This CDR3 is CASSLEHSGANVLTF. The DNA of the CDR3 is TGCGCCAGCAGCTTGGAGCACTCTGGGGCCAACGTCCTGACTTTC. This chain links TRBV5-1 with TRBJ2-6; D gene uncertain. The V end lost 0 bases, the J end lost 0 bases, and 4 bases lay between the germline ends. CDR3 length equals 15 residues. Germline lookup yields CDR1 SGHRS and CDR2 YFSETQ.

There are a few counts of this clonotype. The V call is TRBV10-1, the J call TRBJ1-1; 9 bases fit TRBD1. Trimming removed 3 bases from V and 7 bases from J; junction bases left unmatched: 12. This CDR3 comprises 16 residues. Germline V gives CDR1 WNHNN, CDR2 SYGVQD (reference sequence). This CDR3 reads CASSESRETGGYEAFF. The CDR3 region has the DNA TGCGCCAGCAGTGAATCCAGGGAAACAGGGGGCTATGAAGCTTTCTTT.

This clonotype was picked up many times. The genes are TRBV6-1 and TRBJ1-5; no clear D. The germline V and J ends were trimmed by 4 bases and 5 bases, with 15 bases remaining between them. Germline V CDR1 and CDR2: MNHNS, SASEGT. The CDR3 has 15 amino acids. In DNA, the CDR3 is TGTGCCAGCAGTGGGTTGGCGGCCTTCGATCAGCCCCAGCATTTT. Its protein product is CASSGLAAFDQPQHF.

This clonotype was observed many times. This chain links TRBV28 with TRBJ2-7, with D possibly being TRBD2 (6 bases). Germline lookup yields CDR1 MDHEN and CDR2 SYDVKM. The CDR3 has 14 residues. V was cut by 1 base and J by 3 bases, with 10 bases left in between. This chain's CDR3 is CASSLSGRNYEQYF. The CDR3 DNA reads as TGTGCCAGCAGTTTATCCGGGAGAAACTACGAGCAGTACTTC.

In its sample, this clonotype was seen once. This clone may be a read error of a much larger clone one base away. This rearrangement joins TRBV11-2 to TRBJ1-2; TRBD1 matches at 11 bases. The CDR3 is 14 residues long. Germline loops: CDR1 SGHAT, CDR2 FQNNGV. CDR3 nucleotides: TGTGCCTGGGGCCGGGACAGGGGGAACTATGGCCACACCTTC. This codes for CAWGRDRGNYGHTF.

This clonotype was seen a handful of times. The junction departs from the called germline gene at one end, perhaps through a read error. CDR3 amino acids: CATSDHAYTDTQYF. DNA of the CDR3: TGTGCCACCAGTGATCACGCCTACACAGATACGCAGTATTTT. The V call is TRBV12-3 or TRBV12-4, the J call TRBJ2-3; the D is unclear. The CDR3 covers 14 residues.